This TCR beta chain was identified during a study of response to subunit inactivated influenza vaccine. General observations from the study: After each seasonal influenza vaccination, few new T cells are recruited, the authors suggested.

The CDR3 contains 14 residues. V was pared by 6 bases and J by 7 bases, with 6 bases of the junction left unmatched. The V gene's germline CDR1 is LNHNV and CDR2 YYDKDF (reference sequence). This clonotype came up many times. Antigen specificity is unknown. TCRdb called the RT-PCR reads again in MiXCR, with one record for every CDR3 protein. The sample shows hundreds of thousands of distinct CDR3 sequences, 10% to 15% of them seen only once. The source is a man aged 50-60 years who received an inactivated influenza vaccine. The sample in question was PBMCs from blood, obtained on the day of vaccination. V gene TRBV15 combines with J gene TRBJ2-3, with 11 bases identical to TRBD1. The CDR3 is CATRGTGGWNTQYF. DNA for the CDR3: TGTGCCACCAGGGGGACAGGGGGATGGAATACGCAGTATTTT.